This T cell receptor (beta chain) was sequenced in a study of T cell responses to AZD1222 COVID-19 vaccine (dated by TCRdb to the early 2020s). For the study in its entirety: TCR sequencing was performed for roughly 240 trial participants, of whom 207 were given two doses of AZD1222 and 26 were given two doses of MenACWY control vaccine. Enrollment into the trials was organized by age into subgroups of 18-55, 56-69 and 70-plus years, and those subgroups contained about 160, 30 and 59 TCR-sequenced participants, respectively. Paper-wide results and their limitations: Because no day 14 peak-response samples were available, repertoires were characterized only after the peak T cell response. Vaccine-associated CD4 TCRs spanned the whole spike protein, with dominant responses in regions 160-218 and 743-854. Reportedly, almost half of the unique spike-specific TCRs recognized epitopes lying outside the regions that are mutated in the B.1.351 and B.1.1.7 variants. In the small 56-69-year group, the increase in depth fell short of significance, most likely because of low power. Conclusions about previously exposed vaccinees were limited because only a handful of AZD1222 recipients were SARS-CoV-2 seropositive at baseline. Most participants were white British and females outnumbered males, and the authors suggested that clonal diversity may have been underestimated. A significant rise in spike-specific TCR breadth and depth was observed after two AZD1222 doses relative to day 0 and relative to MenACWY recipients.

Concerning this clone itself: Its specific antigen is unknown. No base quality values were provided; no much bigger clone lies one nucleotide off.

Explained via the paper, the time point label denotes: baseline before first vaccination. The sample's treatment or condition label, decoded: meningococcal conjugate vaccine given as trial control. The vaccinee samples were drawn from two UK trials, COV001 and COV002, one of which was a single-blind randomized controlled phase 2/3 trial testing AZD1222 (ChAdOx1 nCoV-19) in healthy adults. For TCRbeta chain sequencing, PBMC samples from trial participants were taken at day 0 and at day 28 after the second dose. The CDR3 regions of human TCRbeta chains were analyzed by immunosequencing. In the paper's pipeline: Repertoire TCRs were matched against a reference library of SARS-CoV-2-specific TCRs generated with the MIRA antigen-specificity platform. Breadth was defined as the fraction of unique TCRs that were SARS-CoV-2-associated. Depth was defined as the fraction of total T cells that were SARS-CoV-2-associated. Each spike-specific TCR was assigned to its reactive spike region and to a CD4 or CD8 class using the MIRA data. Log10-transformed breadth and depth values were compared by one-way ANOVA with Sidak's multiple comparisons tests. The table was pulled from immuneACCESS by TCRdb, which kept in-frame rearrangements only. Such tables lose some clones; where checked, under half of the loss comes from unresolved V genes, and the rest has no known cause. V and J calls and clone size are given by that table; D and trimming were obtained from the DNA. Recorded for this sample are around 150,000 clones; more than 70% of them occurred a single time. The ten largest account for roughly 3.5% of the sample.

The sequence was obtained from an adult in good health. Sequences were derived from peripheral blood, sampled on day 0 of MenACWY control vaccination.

The CDR3 region: CASSPEAQTNEKLFF. The nucleotide sequence reads TGCGCCAGCAGCCCGGAGGCACAGACCAATGAAAAACTGTTTTTT. The V gene is TRBV5-1 and the J gene is TRBJ1-4; the D gene is unclear. The CDR3 goes from the cysteine to the phenylalanine over 15 residues. CDR3 DNA only is kept here, 45 bases in frame from base 1. The germline V gene specifies SGHRS as CDR1 and YFSETQ as CDR2. V loses 4 bases, J loses 5 bases, and the germline ends lie 15 bases apart.